The 5 T cell receptor beta chains listed next were all sequenced from one sample in a study of shared clonotypes between healthy human individuals. Using immunoSEQ multiplex PCR, the repertoire was profiled, and TCRdb retains in-frame clones only, with some absent. The table records 650,000 to 700,000 clones, around 91% of them present only once. Material: memory CD8+ T cells from PBMCs. Subset given: CD45RO+ cells pooled with CCR7-negative TemRA cells. Receptor source: a man aged 18 to 35 in good health. Some clones in this sample may be carry-over from other donors' samples.

The J gene is TRBJ2-1, the V gene TRBV18; maybe TRBD1 (5 bases). With 5 bases removed from V and 3 bases from J, the gap between germline ends came to 14 bases. CDR1 KGHSH and CDR2 LQKENI come from the germline V gene. The CDR3 runs 15 residues. CDR3 sequence: CASSSDMDGYNEQFF. Written as DNA, the CDR3 is TGTGCCAGCTCATCGGACATGGACGGCTACAATGAGCAGTTCTTC.

The rearrangement links TRBV6-1 to TRBJ2-4; 9 bases map to TRBD2. The trim removed 1 base at V and 0 bases at J, leaving 16 bases unmatched. In germline, CDR1 is MNHNS, CDR2 SASEGT. The CDR3 has 21 amino acids. CDR3 sequence: CASSEGVAVAGVPLAKNIQYF. The CDR3 nucleotides are TGTGCCAGCAGTGAAGGGGTAGCGGTAGCGGGAGTACCATTAGCCAAAAACATTCAGTACTTC.

In DNA, the CDR3 is TGTGCCAGCAGTACGTCCGGACCCCAGTACTTC. Its translation: CASSTSGPQYF. The chain employs TRBV6-5 and TRBJ2-5; D ambiguous. The V and J ends lost 5 bases and 9 bases respectively, with 10 bases between them. Germline values: CDR1 MNHEY, CDR2 SVGAGI. The length of the CDR3 is 11 residues.

The chain carries TRBV27 and TRBJ2-3; TRBD1 is a possible D gene (5 bases). Trimming took 6 bases from V and 0 from J, leaving 10 bases between them. The CDR3 covers 14 residues. Germline V gene lookup returns CDR1 MNHEY and CDR2 SMNVEV (reference sequence). In DNA form, the CDR3 reads TGTGCCAGCAGGAAACAGGTTAGCACAGATACGCAGTATTTT. Translation: CASRKQVSTDTQYF.

This clone came up once. The rearrangement joins TRBV4-1 to TRBJ2-5; D not resolved. Trimming took 1 base from V and 1 from J, leaving 7 bases between them. The CDR3 extends over 14 amino acids. The germline V gene encodes CDR1 MGHRA and CDR2 YSYEKL. The CDR3 bases are TGCGCCAGCAGCCAAGCTACGACCCAAGAGACCCAGTACTTC. This codes for CASSQATTQETQYF.